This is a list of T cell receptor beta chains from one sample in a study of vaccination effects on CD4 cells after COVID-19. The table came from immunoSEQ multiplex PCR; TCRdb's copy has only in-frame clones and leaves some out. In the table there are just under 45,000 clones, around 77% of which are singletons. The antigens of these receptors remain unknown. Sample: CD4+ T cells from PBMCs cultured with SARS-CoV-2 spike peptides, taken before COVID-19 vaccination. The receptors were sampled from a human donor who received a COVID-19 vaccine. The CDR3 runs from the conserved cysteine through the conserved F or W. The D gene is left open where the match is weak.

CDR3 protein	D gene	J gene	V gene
CASSPPPGPTTTMNTEAFF	NA	TRBJ1-1	TRBV21-1
CASSFDPPPDTQYF	NA	TRBJ2-3	TRBV5-1
CASSPGGAGGMNTEAFF	TRBD1	TRBJ1-1	TRBV9
CASSPAVGQSNQPQHF	NA	TRBJ1-5	TRBV18
CASSVAGGFLTGANVLTF	NA	TRBJ2-6	TRBV9
CASSPMGQANTGELFF	NA	TRBJ2-2	TRBV18
CASSSRGVNEQFF	NA	TRBJ2-1	TRBV27
CASSQGGVVTEAFF	TRBD1	TRBJ1-1	TRBV5-1
CATSALTDTQYF	NA	TRBJ2-3	TRBV24-1
CASSAFQGVGSPLHF	TRBD1	TRBJ1-6	TRBV6-4
CAGGTANTEAFF	TRBD1	TRBJ1-1	TRBV10-3
CATSDLQGVHNEQFF	TRBD1	TRBJ2-1	TRBV24-1
CASSASGGGSTDTQYF	TRBD2	TRBJ2-3	TRBV6-4
CASSVEGPPYNEQFF	NA	TRBJ2-1	TRBV9
CASTQAMNTEAFF	NA	TRBJ1-1	TRBV5-1
CASSLWASGVTDTQYF	TRBD2	TRBJ2-3	TRBV28
CASSGQGNTEAFF	TRBD1	TRBJ1-1	TRBV6-6
CASRPLASGGSSNGQYF	TRBD2	TRBJ2-5	TRBV5-1
CASSEGGVNEKLFF	NA	TRBJ1-4	TRBV2
CATSGTGMGVYNEQFF	TRBD1	TRBJ2-1	TRBV15
CASSLEGPGGGYTF	NA	TRBJ1-2	TRBV7-9
CAWSGGPTNYGYTF	NA	TRBJ1-2	TRBV30
CASGLRYQVGQSNEQFF	NA	TRBJ2-1	TRBV12-5
CASSLGGGGNTGELFF	NA	TRBJ2-2	TRBV7-2
CAWSPLRGSTDTQYF	TRBD2	TRBJ2-3	TRBV30
CSAGQGVAYGYTF	TRBD1	TRBJ1-2	TRBV29-1
CASSRASQGNYGYTF	NA	TRBJ1-2	TRBV3-1/TRBV3-2
CASSLSGRGTKNIQYF	NA	TRBJ2-4	TRBV5-4
CSVEHGGDEAFF	NA	TRBJ1-1	TRBV29-1
CASSRLRGELFF	NA	TRBJ2-2	TRBV6-2/TRBV6-3
CASRLLPYNEQFF	NA	TRBJ2-1	TRBV27
CAISRGSGNTIYF	NA	TRBJ1-3	TRBV10-3
CASRRGNIPGETQYF	NA	TRBJ2-5	TRBV21-1
CAWSRLGTIYF	NA	TRBJ1-3	TRBV30
CASRKPGGAQDTQYF	TRBD1	TRBJ2-3	TRBV2
CASSDRGLPGDEQFF	TRBD1	TRBJ2-1	TRBV2
CASSLPGTGGNIQYF	NA	TRBJ2-4	TRBV3-1/TRBV3-2
CASSLKRATDTQYF	NA	TRBJ2-3	TRBV5-8
CASSLGAGGSTDTQYF	TRBD2	TRBJ2-3	TRBV27
CASSQDYGGGAGDTQYF	TRBD2	TRBJ2-3	TRBV4-1
CSTRQGASETQYF	TRBD1	TRBJ2-5	TRBV29-1
CASSQVLAASGANVLTF	NA	TRBJ2-6	TRBV4-1
CASSLPGNTEAFF	NA	TRBJ1-1	TRBV14
CASSLQFTNEKLFF	NA	TRBJ1-4	TRBV4-1
CASRSGYSNQPQHF	NA	TRBJ1-5	TRBV27
CASAAADTQYF	NA	TRBJ2-3	TRBV14
CATSDGGDRVKETQYF	TRBD1	TRBJ2-5	TRBV24-1
CASSVATGGGMRTQYF	NA	TRBJ2-5	TRBV9
CAWYRDRGLGANVLTF	TRBD1	TRBJ2-6	TRBV30
CASSSGLVPGELFF	TRBD2	TRBJ2-2	TRBV7-3
CASSPNQGNTEAFF	NA	TRBJ1-1	TRBV18